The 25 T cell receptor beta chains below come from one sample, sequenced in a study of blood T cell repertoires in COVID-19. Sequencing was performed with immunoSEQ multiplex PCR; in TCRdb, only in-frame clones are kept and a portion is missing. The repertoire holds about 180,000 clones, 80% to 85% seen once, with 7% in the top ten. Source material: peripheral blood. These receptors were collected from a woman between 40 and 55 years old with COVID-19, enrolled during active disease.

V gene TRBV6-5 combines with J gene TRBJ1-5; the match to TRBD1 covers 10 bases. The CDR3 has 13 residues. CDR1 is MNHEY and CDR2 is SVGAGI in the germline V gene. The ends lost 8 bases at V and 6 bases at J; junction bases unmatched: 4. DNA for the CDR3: TGTGCCAGCCGGGACAGGGGTAGTCAGCCCCAGCATTTT. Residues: CASRDRGSQPQHF.

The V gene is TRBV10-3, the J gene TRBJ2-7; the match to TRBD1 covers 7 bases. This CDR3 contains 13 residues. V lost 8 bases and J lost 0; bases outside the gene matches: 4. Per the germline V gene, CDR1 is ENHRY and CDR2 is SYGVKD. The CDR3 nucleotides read TGTGCCATCCAGGGACAGTCCTCCTACGAGCAGTACTTC. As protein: CAIQGQSSYEQYF.

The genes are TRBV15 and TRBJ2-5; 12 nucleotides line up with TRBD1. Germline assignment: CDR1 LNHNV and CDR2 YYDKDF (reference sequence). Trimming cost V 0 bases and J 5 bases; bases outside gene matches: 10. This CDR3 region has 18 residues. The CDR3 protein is CATSRDYPGQGAFETQYF. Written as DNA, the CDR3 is TGTGCCACCAGCAGAGATTACCCGGGACAGGGGGCCTTCGAGACCCAGTACTTC.

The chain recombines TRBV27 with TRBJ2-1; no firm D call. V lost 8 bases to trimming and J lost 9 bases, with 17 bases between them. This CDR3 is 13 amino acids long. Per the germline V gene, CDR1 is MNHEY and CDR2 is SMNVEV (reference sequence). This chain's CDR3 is CASRYSVIGEQFF. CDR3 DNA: TGTGCCAGCCGCTATTCCGTTATCGGTGAGCAGTTCTTC.

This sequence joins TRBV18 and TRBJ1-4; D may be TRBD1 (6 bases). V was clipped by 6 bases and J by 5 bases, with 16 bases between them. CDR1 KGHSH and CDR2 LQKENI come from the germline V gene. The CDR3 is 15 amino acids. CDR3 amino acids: CASSIAQGKNEKLFF. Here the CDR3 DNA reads TGTGCCAGCTCGATTGCCCAGGGGAAGAATGAAAAACTGTTTTTT. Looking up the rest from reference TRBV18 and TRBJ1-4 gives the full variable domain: NAGVMQNPRHLVRRRGQEARLRCSPMKGHSHVYWYRQLPEEGLKFMVYLQKENIIDESGMPKERFSAEFPKEGPSILRIQQVVRGDSAAYFCASSIAQGKNEKLFFGSGTQLSVL.

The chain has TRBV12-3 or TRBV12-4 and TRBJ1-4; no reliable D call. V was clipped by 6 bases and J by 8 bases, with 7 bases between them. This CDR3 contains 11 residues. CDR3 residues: CASRAREKLFF. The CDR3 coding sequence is TGTGCCAGCAGGGCCAGGGAAAAACTGTTTTTT.

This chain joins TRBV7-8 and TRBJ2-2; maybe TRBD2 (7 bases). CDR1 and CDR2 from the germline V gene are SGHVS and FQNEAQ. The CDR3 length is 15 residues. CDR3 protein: CAVSRGPTNTGELFF. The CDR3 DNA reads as TGTGCGGTCTCGCGGGGGCCCACGAACACCGGGGAGCTGTTTTTT.

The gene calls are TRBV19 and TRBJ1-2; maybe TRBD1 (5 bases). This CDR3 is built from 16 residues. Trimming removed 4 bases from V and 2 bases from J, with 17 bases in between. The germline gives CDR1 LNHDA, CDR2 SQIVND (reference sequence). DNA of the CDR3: TGTGCCAGTAGTAGTAACAGACAGTTGGCCAACTATGGCTACACCTTC. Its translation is CASSSNRQLANYGYTF. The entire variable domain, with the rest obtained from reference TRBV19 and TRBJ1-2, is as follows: DGGITQSPKYLFRKEGQNVTLSCEQNLNHDAMYWYRQDPGQGLRLIYYSQIVNDFQKGDIAEGYSVSREKKESFPLTVTSAQKNPTAFYLCASSSNRQLANYGYTFGSGTRLTVV.

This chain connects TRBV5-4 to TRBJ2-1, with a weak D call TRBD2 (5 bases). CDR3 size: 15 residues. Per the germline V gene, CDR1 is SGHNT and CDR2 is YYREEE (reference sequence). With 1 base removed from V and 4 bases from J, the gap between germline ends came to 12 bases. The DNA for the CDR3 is TGTGCCAGCAGCTTGCCAGGCGGGCAATACAATGAGCAGTTCTTC. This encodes CASSLPGGQYNEQFF.

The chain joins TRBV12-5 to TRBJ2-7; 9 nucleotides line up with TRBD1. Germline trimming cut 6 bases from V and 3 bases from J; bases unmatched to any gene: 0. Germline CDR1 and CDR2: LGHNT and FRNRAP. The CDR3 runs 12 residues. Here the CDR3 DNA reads TGTGCTAGTGGGGACAGGGGCTACGAGCAGTACTTC. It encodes CASGDRGYEQYF.

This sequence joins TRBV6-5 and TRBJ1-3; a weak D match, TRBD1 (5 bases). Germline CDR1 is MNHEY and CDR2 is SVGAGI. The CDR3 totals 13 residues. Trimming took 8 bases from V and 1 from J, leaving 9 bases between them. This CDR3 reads CASWGGSGNTIYF. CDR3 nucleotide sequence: TGTGCCAGCTGGGGGGGATCTGGAAACACCATATATTTT.

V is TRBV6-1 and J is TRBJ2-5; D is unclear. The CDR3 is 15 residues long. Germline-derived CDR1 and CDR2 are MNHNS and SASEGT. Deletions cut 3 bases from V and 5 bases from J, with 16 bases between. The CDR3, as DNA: TGTGCCAGCAGTGATACGGTGCTCGAGGCGGAGACCCAGTACTTC. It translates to CASSDTVLEAETQYF.

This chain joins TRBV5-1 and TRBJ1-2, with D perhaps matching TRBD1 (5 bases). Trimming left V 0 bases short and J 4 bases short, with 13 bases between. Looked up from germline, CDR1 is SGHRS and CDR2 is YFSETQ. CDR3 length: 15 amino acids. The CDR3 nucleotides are TGCGCCAGCAGCTTGGAGCGCAGCGGGGCCTATGGCTACACCTTC. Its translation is CASSLERSGAYGYTF.

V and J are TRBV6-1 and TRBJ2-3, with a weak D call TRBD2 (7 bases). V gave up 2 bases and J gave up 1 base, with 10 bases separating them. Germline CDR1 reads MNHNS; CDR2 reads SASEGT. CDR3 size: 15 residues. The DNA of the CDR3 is TGTGCCAGCAGTGAAACCGGGGGGCGCACAGATACGCAGTATTTT. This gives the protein CASSETGGRTDTQYF.

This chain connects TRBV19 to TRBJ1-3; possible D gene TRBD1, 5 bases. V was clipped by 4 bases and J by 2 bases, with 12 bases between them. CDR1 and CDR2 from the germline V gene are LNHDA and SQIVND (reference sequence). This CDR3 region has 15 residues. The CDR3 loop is CASSSRRAAGNTIYF. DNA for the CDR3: TGTGCCAGTAGTAGCCGCAGGGCTGCTGGAAACACCATATATTTT.

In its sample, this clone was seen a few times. CDR3 sequence: CASSRIGGGTNSPLHF. CDR3 coding DNA: TGTGCCAGCAGCCGCATCGGGGGGGGGACCAATTCACCCCTCCACTTT. J is TRBJ1-6 and V is TRBV7-9; D is perhaps TRBD1 (5 bases). The V and J ends lost 5 bases and 7 bases respectively, with 18 bases between them. CDR1 is SEHNR, CDR2 FQNEAQ, per germline (reference sequence). This CDR3 has 16 residues. The whole variable domain, remainder taken from reference TRBV7-9 and TRBJ1-6, is DTGVSQNPRHKITKRGQNVTFRCDPISEHNRLYWYRQTLGQGPEFLTYFQNEAQLEKSRLLSDRFSAERPKGSFSTLEIQRTEQGDSAMYLCASSRIGGGTNSPLHFGNGTRLTVT.

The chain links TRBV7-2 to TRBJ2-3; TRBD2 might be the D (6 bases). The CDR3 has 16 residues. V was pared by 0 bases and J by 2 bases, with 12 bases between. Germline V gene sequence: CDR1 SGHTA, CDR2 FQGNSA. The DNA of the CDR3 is TGTGCCAGCAGCTTAGCGGGAGGTGACCTCACAGATACGCAGTATTTT. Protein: CASSLAGGDLTDTQYF. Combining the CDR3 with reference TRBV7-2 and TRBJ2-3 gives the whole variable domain GAGVSQSPSNKVTEKGKDVELRCDPISGHTALYWYRQSLGQGLEFLIYFQGNSAPDKSGLPSDRFSAERTGGSVSTLTIQRTQQEDSAVYLCASSLAGGDLTDTQYFGPGTRLTVL.

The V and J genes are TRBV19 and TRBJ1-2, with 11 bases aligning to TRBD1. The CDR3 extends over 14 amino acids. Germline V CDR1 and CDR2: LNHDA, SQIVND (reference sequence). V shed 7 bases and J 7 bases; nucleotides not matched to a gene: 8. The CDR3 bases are TGTGCCAGTATGGACAGGGGGCTGATAGGTGGCTACACCTTC. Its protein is CASMDRGLIGGYTF.

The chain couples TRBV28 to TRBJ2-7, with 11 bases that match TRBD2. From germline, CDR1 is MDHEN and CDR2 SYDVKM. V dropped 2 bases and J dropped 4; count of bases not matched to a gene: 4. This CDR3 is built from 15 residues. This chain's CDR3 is CASSLTTSGVYEQYF. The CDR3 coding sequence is TGTGCCAGCAGTTTAACGACTAGCGGGGTATACGAGCAGTACTTC.

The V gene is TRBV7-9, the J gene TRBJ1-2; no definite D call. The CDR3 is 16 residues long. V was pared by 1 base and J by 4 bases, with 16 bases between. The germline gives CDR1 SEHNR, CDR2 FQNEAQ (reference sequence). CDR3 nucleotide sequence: TGTGCCAGCAGCTTAGTGGGAAGGGAGGGAGTCTATGGCTACACCTTC. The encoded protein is CASSLVGREGVYGYTF.

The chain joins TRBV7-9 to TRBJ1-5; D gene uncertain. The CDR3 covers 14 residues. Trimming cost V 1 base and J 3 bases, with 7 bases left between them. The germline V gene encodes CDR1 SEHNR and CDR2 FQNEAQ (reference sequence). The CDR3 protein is CASSLGHLNQPQHF. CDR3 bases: TGTGCCAGCAGCTTAGGGCACCTCAATCAGCCCCAGCATTTT.

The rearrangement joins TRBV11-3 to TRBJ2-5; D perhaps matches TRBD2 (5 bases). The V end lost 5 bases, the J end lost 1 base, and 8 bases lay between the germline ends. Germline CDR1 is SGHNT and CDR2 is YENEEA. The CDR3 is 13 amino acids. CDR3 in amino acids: CASSRTSQETQYF. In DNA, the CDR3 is TGTGCCAGCAGCCGCACTAGCCAAGAGACCCAGTACTTC.

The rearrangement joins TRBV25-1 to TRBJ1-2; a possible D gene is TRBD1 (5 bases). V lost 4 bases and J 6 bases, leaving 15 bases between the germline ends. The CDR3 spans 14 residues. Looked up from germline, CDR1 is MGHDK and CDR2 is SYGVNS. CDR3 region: CASSVKGGGNGYTF. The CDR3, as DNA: TGTGCCAGCAGTGTAAAGGGCGGGGGGAATGGCTACACCTTC.

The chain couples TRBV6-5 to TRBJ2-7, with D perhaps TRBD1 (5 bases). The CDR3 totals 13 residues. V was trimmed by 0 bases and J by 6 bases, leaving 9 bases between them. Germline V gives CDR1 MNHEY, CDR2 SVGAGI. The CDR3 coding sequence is TGTGCCAGCAGTTACTCGTCAGGGTCCGAGCAGTACTTC. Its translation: CASSYSSGSEQYF.

The CDR3 is CASSPPGKTGGELFF. DNA of the CDR3: TGTGCCAGCAGCCCTCCCGGGAAAACGGGGGGGGAACTGTTTTTT. The chain combines TRBV7-8 with TRBJ1-4; tentatively, D is TRBD1 (5 bases). The CDR3 consists of 15 residues. V lost 5 bases and J lost 12, with 22 bases in between. Germline V gene data show CDR1 as SGHVS and CDR2 as FQNEAQ.